These 25 T cell receptor beta chains came from one sample sequenced in a study of cytomegalovirus exposure and HLA in healthy donors. A multiplex PCR was run with 60 Vbeta primers and 13 Jbeta primers. Repertoires were generated with immunoSEQ multiplex PCR, while TCRdb's copy carries only in-frame clones and drops some. The sample contains about 150,000 clones, under 70% of which appear only once. The sequenced sample was PBMCs. These receptors were collected from a woman in her sixties in good health and CMV-seronegative.

V and J are TRBV27 and TRBJ1-5; 7 nucleotides align to TRBD1. This CDR3 has 14 residues. Germline CDR1 is MNHEY and CDR2 is SMNVEV (reference sequence). V gave up 3 bases and J gave up 5 bases; unmatched junction bases: 4. CDR3 protein: CASSFLGGHQPQHF. The CDR3 DNA reads as TGTGCCAGCAGTTTCCTAGGGGGCCATCAGCCCCAGCATTTT.

The V and J genes are TRBV19 and TRBJ1-2; D might be TRBD1 (5 bases). The V gene lost 5 bases and the J gene lost 2 bases, with 15 bases spanning the gap. From germline, CDR1 is LNHDA and CDR2 SQIVND (reference sequence). The CDR3 spans 15 residues. The CDR3 nucleotides read TGTGCCAGTAGTGTGCCGGGGGGATACAACTATGGCTACACCTTC. This translates into CASSVPGGYNYGYTF.

V usage is TRBV5-1 and J usage is TRBJ2-2, with TRBD2 matching over 7 bases. This CDR3 region has 14 residues. Germline V gene lookup returns CDR1 SGHRS and CDR2 YFSETQ. V was clipped by 7 bases and J by 7 bases; unmatched bases: 10. CDR3 coding DNA: TGCGCCAGCCGGGGGACTACCTTGAACGGGGAGCTGTTTTTT. Protein sequence: CASRGTTLNGELFF.

The chain combines TRBV9 with TRBJ2-5, with D perhaps matching TRBD2 (5 bases). The J call is doubtful: the DNA matches TRBJ2-7 better. The CDR3 runs to 16 residues. CDR1 and CDR2 (germline): SGDLS, YYNGEE. CDR3 bases: TGTGCCAGCAGCCCAAATCCCCGGACTGGATTCTACGAGCAGTACTTC. This codes for CASSPNPRTGFYEQYF.

CDR3 loop: CASSMGGAEQYF. The CDR3 DNA reads TGTGCCAGTAGTATGGGAGGGGCCGAGCAGTACTTC. This chain connects TRBV19 to TRBJ2-7, with 7 bases lining up with TRBD2. Germline-derived CDR1 and CDR2 are LNHDA and SQIVND (reference sequence). The CDR3 is 12 residues long. The trim removed 3 bases at V and 6 bases at J, leaving 2 bases unmatched.

The rearrangement joins TRBV2 to TRBJ2-6; TRBD1 agrees at 9 bases. The CDR3 runs 18 residues. Germline loops: CDR1 SNHLY, CDR2 FYNNEI. Trimming took 6 bases from V and 0 from J; bases not matched to a gene: 9. CDR3 amino acids: CASRAGTGLFSGANVLTF. CDR3 sequence (DNA): TGTGCCAGCAGAGCCGGGACAGGGCTATTCTCTGGGGCCAACGTCCTGACTTTC.

This clone was counted only a few times. The chain carries TRBV11-2 and TRBJ2-5; no clear D gene. The CDR3 totals 13 residues. In germline, CDR1 is SGHAT, CDR2 FQNNGV. V was clipped by 4 bases and J by 9 bases, with 15 bases between them. This CDR3 is CASSSLLARSQYF. The CDR3, as DNA: TGTGCCAGCAGCTCCCTGTTGGCACGCTCCCAGTACTTC.

This clone has only one observation. The gene calls are TRBV10-2 and TRBJ1-2; TRBD1 matches at 8 bases. The J segment lost 5 bases and the V segment lost 9 bases, leaving 14 bases of the junction unmatched. The germline V gene has CDR1 WSHSY and CDR2 SAAADI. The CDR3 totals 15 residues. CDR3 in amino acids: CASWGSGGPNYGYTF. As DNA, the CDR3 is TGCGCCAGTTGGGGTTCAGGGGGCCCAAATTATGGCTACACCTTC.

This clone was found a few times. The chain uses TRBV4-1 and TRBJ2-7; no reliable D call. This CDR3 has 14 amino acids. V lost 0 bases and J lost 2, with 8 bases in between. Germline V gene sequence: CDR1 MGHRA, CDR2 YSYEKL. CDR3 sequence reads: CASSQDTPAYEQYF. CDR3 coding DNA: TGCGCCAGCAGCCAAGATACTCCCGCCTACGAGCAGTACTTC.

The chain joins TRBV19 to TRBJ1-6; 10 nucleotides agree with TRBD1. The CDR3 has 14 residues. The germline V gene has CDR1 LNHDA and CDR2 SQIVND (reference sequence). The V segment lost 5 bases and the J segment 15 bases; nucleotides outside the gene matches: 10. In DNA, the CDR3 is TGTGCCAGTAGTTCTGGGACAGGGGACCCACTCCTCCACTTT. Translation gives CASSSGTGDPLLHF.

The chain recombines TRBV5-1 with TRBJ2-1; 12 bases fit TRBD2. CDR1 and CDR2 from the germline V gene are SGHRS and YFSETQ. Unmatched junction bases numbered 13, after V lost 0 bases and J lost 9 bases. The CDR3 extends over 18 amino acids. CDR3 sequence reads: CASSLAKQVASGRVEQFF. CDR3 nucleotides: TGCGCCAGCAGCTTGGCAAAACAGGTCGCTAGCGGGAGGGTTGAGCAGTTCTTC.

The rearrangement links TRBV9 to TRBJ2-5; 10 bases are shared with TRBD1. Germline V CDR1 and CDR2: SGDLS, YYNGEE. This CDR3 comprises 18 residues. Trimming took 1 base from V and 5 from J; bases not matched to a gene: 14. The CDR3 sequence is CASSVRAGGTGVFETQYF. The CDR3 DNA is TGTGCCAGCAGCGTAAGGGCCGGGGGGACAGGGGTTTTCGAGACCCAGTACTTC.

The chain recombines TRBV4-2 with TRBJ2-2; 9 bases fit TRBD1. Germline assignment: CDR1 LGHNA and CDR2 YNFKEQ. The CDR3 contains 17 residues. V lost 0 bases to trimming and J lost 4 bases; unmatched junction nucleotides: 6. The CDR3 region is CASSQELQGAVTGELFF. As DNA, the CDR3 is TGTGCCAGCAGCCAAGAATTACAGGGGGCAGTCACCGGGGAGCTGTTTTTT.

V is TRBV6-5 and J is TRBJ1-4; 9 bases are shared with TRBD1. CDR3 length: 14 amino acids. The trim removed 8 bases at V and 5 bases at J, leaving 6 bases unmatched. CDR1 and CDR2 (germline): MNHEY, SVGAGI. The CDR3 here is CASRSTGGNEKLFF. CDR3 DNA: TGTGCCAGCCGCTCGACAGGGGGGAATGAAAAACTGTTTTTT.

Written as DNA, the CDR3 is TGCGCCAGCAGCTTGCAAGGGGTTCAAGAGACCCAGTACTTC. It translates to CASSLQGVQETQYF. The chain has TRBV5-1 and TRBJ2-5; weak D call: TRBD1 (5 bases). Germline CDR1 is SGHRS and CDR2 is YFSETQ. The CDR3 has 14 amino acids. V was trimmed by 1 base and J by 2 bases, leaving 9 bases between them.

There are a few counts of this clone. V and J are TRBV6-1 and TRBJ2-7; 10 bases are shared with TRBD1. The CDR3 sequence is 12 residues long. Germline CDR1 is MNHNS and CDR2 is SASEGT. V dropped 7 bases and J dropped 10; count of bases not matched to a gene: 7. The CDR3, as DNA: TGTGCCAGCACCTCGGGACAGGGGATTCAGTACTTC. This gives the protein CASTSGQGIQYF.

The sample holds a few counts of this clone. The rearrangement uses TRBV5-5 and TRBJ2-5; weak D call: TRBD2 (5 bases). The CDR3 has 15 residues. Per the germline V gene, CDR1 is SGHKS and CDR2 is YYEKEE (reference sequence). Trimming cost V 4 bases and J 1 base, with 14 bases left between them. The CDR3 DNA sequence: TGTGCCAGCAGCCGACGGGGTGGCCTCCAAGAGACCCAGTACTTC. As protein: CASSRRGGLQETQYF.

The genes are TRBV19 and TRBJ2-3, with 7 bases aligning to TRBD1. V lost 5 bases to trimming and J lost 1 base; unmatched junction nucleotides: 9. Germline values: CDR1 LNHDA, CDR2 SQIVND (reference sequence). The CDR3 covers 16 residues. CDR3 sequence: CASSLTGAAGTDTQYF. The DNA of the CDR3 is TGTGCCAGTAGTTTAACAGGGGCGGCTGGCACAGATACGCAGTATTTT.

The V call is TRBV5-1, the J call TRBJ1-1; 7 bases line up with TRBD1. This CDR3 comprises 16 residues. Germline V gene data show CDR1 as SGHRS and CDR2 as YFSETQ. V gave up 4 bases and J gave up 1 base; unmatched junction bases: 10. The CDR3 sequence is CASSPGTVLGNTEAFF. CDR3 bases: TGCGCCAGCAGCCCAGGGACAGTCCTAGGGAACACTGAAGCTTTCTTT.

The J gene is TRBJ2-1, the V gene TRBV19, with TRBD2 identical over 9 bases. The CDR3 is 14 amino acids. Trimming at V came to 7 bases and at J to 5 bases, leaving 6 bases not matched to a gene. Germline values: CDR1 LNHDA, CDR2 SQIVND (reference sequence). CDR3 in amino acids: CASTLAGSNNEQFF. CDR3 coding DNA: TGTGCCAGTACCCTAGCGGGGAGCAACAATGAGCAGTTCTTC.

The rearrangement links TRBV5-1 to TRBJ2-1; possibly TRBD2 for D (5 bases). This CDR3 has 16 residues. The ends were cut back, 0 bases at V and 1 base at J, with 11 bases in the middle. The V gene's germline CDR1 is SGHRS and CDR2 YFSETQ. In DNA, the CDR3 is TGCGCCAGCAGCTTGGCCCCGGGGTCATCCTACAATGAGCAGTTCTTC. It translates to CASSLAPGSSYNEQFF.

J is TRBJ2-7 and V is TRBV27; 9 bases agree with TRBD2. Germline trimming cut 3 bases from V and 3 bases from J; bases unmatched to any gene: 3. CDR1 is MNHEY, CDR2 SMNVEV, per germline (reference sequence). CDR3 length equals 14 residues. In DNA, the CDR3 is TGTGCCAGCAGTTTTTTAGCGGGAGACTACGAGCAGTACTTC. This sequence encodes CASSFLAGDYEQYF.

This sequence joins TRBV2 and TRBJ2-3; D not certain. Trimming stripped 0 bases from V and 4 bases from J, with 14 bases between. Germline V lookup: CDR1 SNHLY, CDR2 FYNNEI. This CDR3 spans 16 amino acids. CDR3 amino acids: CASSEAMTRHADTQYF. In DNA form, the CDR3 reads TGTGCCAGCAGTGAAGCGATGACAAGGCACGCAGATACGCAGTATTTT.

V is TRBV6-5 and J is TRBJ1-1; D is perhaps TRBD1 (6 bases). This CDR3 region has 13 residues. Trimming removed 5 bases from V and 7 bases from J, with 14 bases in between. CDR1 and CDR2 (germline): MNHEY, SVGAGI. CDR3 loop: CASSEAGTYEAFF. The DNA of the CDR3 is TGTGCCAGCAGTGAAGCCGGGACATATGAAGCTTTCTTT.

This clone was picked up one time. The chain employs TRBV2 and TRBJ2-3; the match to TRBD2 covers 12 bases. Germline V gene sequence: CDR1 SNHLY, CDR2 FYNNEI. Germline trimming cut 6 bases from V and 4 bases from J; bases unmatched to any gene: 2. The CDR3 covers 14 residues. The CDR3 region has the DNA TGTGCCAGCAGACTAGCGGGAGGAGCAGATACGCAGTATTTT. Residues: CASRLAGGADTQYF.